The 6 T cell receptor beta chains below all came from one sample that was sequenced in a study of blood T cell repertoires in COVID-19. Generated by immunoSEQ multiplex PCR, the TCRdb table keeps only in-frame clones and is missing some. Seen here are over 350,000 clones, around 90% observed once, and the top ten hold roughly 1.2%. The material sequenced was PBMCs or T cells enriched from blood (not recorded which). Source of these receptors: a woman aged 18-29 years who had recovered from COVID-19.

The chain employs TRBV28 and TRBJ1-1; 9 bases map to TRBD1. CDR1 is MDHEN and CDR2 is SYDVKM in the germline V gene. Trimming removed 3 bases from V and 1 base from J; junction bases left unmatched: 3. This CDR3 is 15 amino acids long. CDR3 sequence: CASSLPGQGNTEAFF. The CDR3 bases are TGTGCCAGCAGTTTGCCGGGACAGGGGAACACTGAAGCTTTCTTT.

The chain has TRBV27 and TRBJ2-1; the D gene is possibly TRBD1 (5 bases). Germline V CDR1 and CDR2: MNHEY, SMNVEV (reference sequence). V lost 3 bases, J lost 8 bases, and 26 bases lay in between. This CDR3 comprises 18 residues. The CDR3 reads CASSFSPIPGADTDEQFF. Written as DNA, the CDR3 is TGTGCCAGCAGTTTCTCCCCGATCCCCGGCGCGGACACCGATGAGCAGTTCTTC.

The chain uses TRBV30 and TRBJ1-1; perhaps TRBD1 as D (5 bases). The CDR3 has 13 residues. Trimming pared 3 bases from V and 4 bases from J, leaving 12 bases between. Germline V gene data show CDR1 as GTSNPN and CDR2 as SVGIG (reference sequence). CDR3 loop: CAWRRQGGTEAFF. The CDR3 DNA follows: TGTGCCTGGAGGAGGCAGGGAGGCACTGAAGCTTTCTTT.

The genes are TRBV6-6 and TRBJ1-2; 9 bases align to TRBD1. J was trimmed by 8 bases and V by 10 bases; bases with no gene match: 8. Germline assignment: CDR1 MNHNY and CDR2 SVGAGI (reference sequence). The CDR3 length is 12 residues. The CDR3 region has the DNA TGTGCCATCGTACGACAGGGGGACGGCTACACCTTC. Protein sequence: CAIVRQGDGYTF.

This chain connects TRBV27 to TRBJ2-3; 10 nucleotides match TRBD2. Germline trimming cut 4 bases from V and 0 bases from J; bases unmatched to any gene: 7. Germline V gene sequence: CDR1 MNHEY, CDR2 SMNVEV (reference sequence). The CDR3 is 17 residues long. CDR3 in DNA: TGTGCCAGCAGTTCGCGGGCTAGCGGGGGAAGCACAGATACGCAGTATTTT. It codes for CASSSRASGGSTDTQYF.

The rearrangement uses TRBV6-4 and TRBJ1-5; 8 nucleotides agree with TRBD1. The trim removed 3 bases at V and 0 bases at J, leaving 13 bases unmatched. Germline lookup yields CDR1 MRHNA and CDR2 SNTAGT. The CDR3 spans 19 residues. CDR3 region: CASSDHDRGPTYSNQPQHF. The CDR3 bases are TGTGCCAGCAGTGATCACGACAGGGGACCCACTTATAGCAATCAGCCCCAGCATTTT.